This passage covers 22 T cell receptor beta chains from one sample sequenced in a study of T cells in localized non-small cell lung cancer. The assay was immunoSEQ multiplex PCR, and TCRdb's table has in-frame clones only and misses some. The sample consists of roughly 86,000 clones, just under 85% of them appearing once. Here the sequenced sample was peripheral blood, taken before any cancer treatment. The origin of the receptors is a man aged 35 to 69 with stage I lung adenocarcinoma.

The V call is TRBV7-8, the J call TRBJ1-1; D remains unclear. Germline CDR1 reads SGHVS; CDR2 reads FQNEAQ. V lost 4 bases, J lost 0 bases, and 9 bases lay in between. The CDR3 loop spans 14 amino acids. The DNA of the CDR3 is TGTGCCAGCAGCTCTAGAGGGATGAACACTGAAGCTTTCTTT. Translation gives CASSSRGMNTEAFF.

This rearrangement joins TRBV30 to TRBJ1-2, with unresolved D. This CDR3 is built from 13 residues. CDR1 GTSNPN and CDR2 SVGIG come from the germline V gene (reference sequence). V was cut by 1 base and J by 4 bases, with 10 bases left in between. This chain's CDR3 is CAWSGRDRYGYTF. CDR3 coding DNA: TGTGCCTGGAGTGGTAGAGACCGCTATGGCTACACCTTC.

The V and J genes are TRBV29-1 and TRBJ1-2; unclear D gene. Trimming took off 5 bases at V and 6 bases at J, with 25 bases between the two ends. The length of the CDR3 is 16 residues. Germline V lookup: CDR1 SQVTM, CDR2 ANQGSEA. The chain's CDR3 is CSVRRAGRPGRNGYTF. The CDR3 DNA is TGCAGCGTTCGAAGGGCCGGCCGTCCGGGTCGAAATGGCTACACCTTC.

V and J are TRBV25-1 and TRBJ1-2; 8 bases are shared with TRBD1. Germline trimming cut 4 bases from V and 4 bases from J; bases unmatched to any gene: 5. Germline V lookup: CDR1 MGHDK, CDR2 SYGVNS. The CDR3 runs 14 residues. In nucleotides, the CDR3 is TGTGCCAGCAGTGCCCAGGGGGCCGTCTATGGCTACACCTTC. Translating gives CASSAQGAVYGYTF.

V gene TRBV6-6 combines with J gene TRBJ2-7; TRBD1 might be the D (6 bases). The germline V and J ends were trimmed by 7 bases and 2 bases, with 12 bases remaining between them. CDR1 and CDR2 (germline): MNHNY, SVGAGI (reference sequence). This CDR3 has 13 amino acids. The CDR3 sequence: CASTPGVTYEQYF. CDR3 sequence (DNA): TGTGCCAGCACCCCAGGGGTGACCTACGAGCAGTACTTC.

In nucleotides, the CDR3 is TGTGCCATCAGCCAGTGGACTAGCGGGAGCAATGAGCAGTTCTTC. Translated: CAISQWTSGSNEQFF. The chain links TRBV10-3 to TRBJ2-1, with 13 positions matching TRBD2. Germline lookup yields CDR1 ENHRY and CDR2 SYGVKD. The CDR3 consists of 15 residues. After removal of 6 bases from V and 6 bases from J, the junction contained 5 bases not matched to a gene.

The chain couples TRBV5-8 to TRBJ1-2; perhaps TRBD1 as D (6 bases). V lost 6 bases and J 4 bases, leaving 22 bases between the germline ends. The germline gives CDR1 SGHTS, CDR2 YDEGEE. This CDR3 is built from 16 residues. In nucleotides, the CDR3 is TGTGCCAGCATCGTAGGAGCTTGGGGACACATCTATGGCTACACCTTC. It codes for CASIVGAWGHIYGYTF.

This chain connects TRBV15 to TRBJ2-5; D ambiguous. Per the germline V gene, CDR1 is LNHNV and CDR2 is YYDKDF (reference sequence). The CDR3 contains 13 residues. V dropped 0 bases and J dropped 4 bases, with 6 bases sitting between them. CDR3 in amino acids: CATSRDIGETQYF. The CDR3 DNA follows: TGTGCCACCAGCAGAGATATTGGAGAGACCCAGTACTTC.

This clone has just one count. Other DNA sequences within the sample encode an identical CDR3. The chain combines TRBV7-3 with TRBJ2-3; D is uncertain. Between the trimmed V and J ends, which lost 0 bases and 4 bases, there was a span of 5 bases. The CDR3 contains 13 residues. Germline values: CDR1 SGHTA, CDR2 FQGTGA. The DNA for the CDR3 is TGTGCCAGCAGCTTAACTGGGGCAGATACGCAGTATTTT. Protein sequence: CASSLTGADTQYF.

Many counts were recorded for this clone. The chain combines TRBV6-5 with TRBJ2-7, with TRBD2 identical over 10 bases. This CDR3 region has 13 residues. V shed 5 bases and J 10 bases; nucleotides not matched to a gene: 8. Germline CDR1 reads MNHEY; CDR2 reads SVGAGI. The CDR3 region has the DNA TGTGCCAGCAGTCCTACGCTAGCGGGAGAACAGTACTTC. This codes for CASSPTLAGEQYF.

This chain uses TRBV10-3 with TRBJ2-2, with a weak D call TRBD2 (6 bases). The CDR3 sequence is 14 residues long. V was trimmed by 3 bases and J by 5 bases, leaving 10 bases between them. Per germline, CDR1 ENHRY and CDR2 SYGVKD. The CDR3 sequence: CAISDSGGTGELFF. As DNA, the CDR3 is TGTGCCATCAGTGACTCTGGGGGGACCGGGGAGCTGTTTTTT.

The chain carries TRBV6-1 and TRBJ2-7; TRBD1 might be the D (6 bases). CDR1 and CDR2 from the germline V gene are MNHNS and SASEGT. V lost 5 bases, J lost 2 bases, and 10 bases lay in between. This CDR3 has 13 amino acids. For the CDR3, the DNA is TGTGCCAGCAGTTGGACAGAAGCCTACGAGCAGTACTTC. Translated: CASSWTEAYEQYF.

This clone has just one count. The rearrangement joins TRBV5-1 to TRBJ1-2; tentative D call: TRBD1 (5 bases). Trimming cost V 4 bases and J 8 bases, with 18 bases left between them. The CDR3 has 14 amino acids. CDR1 and CDR2 (germline): SGHRS, YFSETQ. The DNA for the CDR3 is TGCGCCAGCAGCCCCGCGGCAGGGTATTACGGCTACACCTTC. Translated, it gives CASSPAAGYYGYTF.

The chain links TRBV7-8 to TRBJ1-2; weak D call: TRBD1 (5 bases). This CDR3 contains 13 residues. Germline assignment: CDR1 SGHVS and CDR2 FQNEAQ. The V end was cut by 5 bases, the J end by 0 bases, with 7 bases between. Here the CDR3 DNA reads TGTGCCAGCAGCCAGGGCTCTAACTATGGCTACACCTTC. Translation: CASSQGSNYGYTF.

The chain carries TRBV4-3 and TRBJ1-3; D unclear. Germline CDR1 reads LGHNA; CDR2 reads YSLEER. With 0 bases removed from V and 0 bases from J, the gap between germline ends came to 9 bases. The CDR3 runs 16 residues. The CDR3 sequence is CASSQEATVSGNTIYF. As DNA, the CDR3 is TGCGCCAGCAGCCAAGAAGCCACGGTCTCTGGAAACACCATATATTTT.

The V and J genes are TRBV15 and TRBJ2-1; TRBD2 matches 10 bases. This CDR3 spans 17 amino acids. CDR1 LNHNV and CDR2 YYDKDF come from the germline V gene (reference sequence). J gave up 0 bases and V 3 bases, and 5 bases lay outside the gene matches. This CDR3 is CATSSRLAGGSYNEQFF. DNA of the CDR3: TGTGCCACCAGCAGTAGACTAGCGGGTGGCTCCTACAATGAGCAGTTCTTC.

The chain uses TRBV5-6 and TRBJ1-2; D is undetermined. The V gene lost 4 bases and the J gene lost 6 bases, with 13 bases spanning the gap. The CDR3 extends over 13 amino acids. CDR1 and CDR2 from the germline V gene are SGHDT and YYEEEE. CDR3 in amino acids: CASSPSQFDGYTF. The CDR3 DNA reads as TGTGCCAGCAGCCCTTCACAGTTTGATGGCTACACCTTC.

The rearrangement joins TRBV10-2 to TRBJ1-2, with 7 bases identical to TRBD1. The CDR3 contains 13 residues. Germline values: CDR1 WSHSY, CDR2 SAAADI. J gave up 8 bases and V 0 bases, and 3 bases lay outside the gene matches. CDR3 residues: CASSESQGGGYTF. The CDR3 bases are TGCGCCAGCAGTGAGTCGCAAGGGGGCGGCTACACCTTC.

The chain is built from TRBV11-1 and TRBJ2-1, with 10 bases matching TRBD2. Germline trimming cut 5 bases from V and 8 bases from J; bases unmatched to any gene: 9. The CDR3 is 15 amino acids. The V gene's germline CDR1 is SGHAT and CDR2 FQDESV (reference sequence). In nucleotides, the CDR3 is TGTGCCAGCAGCCCACAGCGGGGGGGCGTCTATGAGCAGTTCTTC. Amino acids: CASSPQRGGVYEQFF.

The genes are TRBV20-1 and TRBJ1-3; D unclear. The CDR3 runs to 11 residues. From germline, CDR1 is DFQATT and CDR2 SNEGSKA (reference sequence). V lost 2 bases, J lost 2 bases, and 1 base lay in between. CDR3 sequence reads: CSARTGNTIYF. The CDR3 nucleotides read TGCAGTGCTAGAACTGGAAACACCATATATTTT.

V and J are TRBV19 and TRBJ1-1, with D unclear. CDR3 size: 14 residues. V lost 1 base to trimming and J lost 3 bases, with 9 bases between them. Germline V gives CDR1 LNHDA, CDR2 SQIVND (reference sequence). The CDR3 sequence is CASSIADGYTEAFF. In DNA form, the CDR3 reads TGTGCCAGTAGTATAGCGGACGGGTACACTGAAGCTTTCTTT. Using reference TRBV19 and TRBJ1-1 for the parts outside the CDR3, the full variable domain is DGGITQSPKYLFRKEGQNVTLSCEQNLNHDAMYWYRQDPGQGLRLIYYSQIVNDFQKGDIAEGYSVSREKKESFPLTVTSAQKNPTAFYLCASSIADGYTEAFFGQGTRLTVV.

The chain couples TRBV15 to TRBJ2-7; perhaps TRBD1 as D (5 bases). The CDR3 loop spans 19 amino acids. CDR1 and CDR2 (germline): LNHNV, YYDKDF (reference sequence). The V and J ends lost 1 base and 3 bases respectively, with 25 bases between them. The CDR3 sequence: CATSRASTGGKGSFYEQYF. DNA of the CDR3: TGTGCCACCAGCAGAGCGTCTACAGGTGGAAAGGGGTCGTTCTACGAGCAGTACTTC.